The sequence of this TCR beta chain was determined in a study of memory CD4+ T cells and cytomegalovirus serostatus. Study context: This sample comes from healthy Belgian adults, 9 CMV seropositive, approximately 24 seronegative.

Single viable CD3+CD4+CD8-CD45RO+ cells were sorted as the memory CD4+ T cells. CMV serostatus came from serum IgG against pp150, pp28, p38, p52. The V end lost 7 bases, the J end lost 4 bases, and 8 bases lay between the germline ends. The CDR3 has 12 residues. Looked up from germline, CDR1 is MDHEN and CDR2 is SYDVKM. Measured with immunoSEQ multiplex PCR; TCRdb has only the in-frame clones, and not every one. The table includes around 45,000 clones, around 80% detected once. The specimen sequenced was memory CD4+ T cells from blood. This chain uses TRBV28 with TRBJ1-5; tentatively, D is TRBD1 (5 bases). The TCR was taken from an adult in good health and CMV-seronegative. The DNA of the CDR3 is TGTGCCAGCACAGGGCTGAATCAGCCCCAGCATTTT. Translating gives CASTGLNQPQHF.